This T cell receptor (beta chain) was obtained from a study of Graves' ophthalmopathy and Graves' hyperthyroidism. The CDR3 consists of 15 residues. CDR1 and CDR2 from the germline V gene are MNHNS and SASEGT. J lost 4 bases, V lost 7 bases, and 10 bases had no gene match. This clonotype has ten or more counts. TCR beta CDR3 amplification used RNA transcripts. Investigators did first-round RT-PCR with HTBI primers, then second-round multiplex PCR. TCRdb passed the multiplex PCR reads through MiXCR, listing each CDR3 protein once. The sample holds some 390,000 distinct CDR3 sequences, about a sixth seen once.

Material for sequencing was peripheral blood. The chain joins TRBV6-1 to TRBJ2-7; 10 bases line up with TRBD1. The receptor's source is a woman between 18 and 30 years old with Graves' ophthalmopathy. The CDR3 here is CASTHSGTGVYEQYF. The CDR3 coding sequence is TGTGCCAGCACCCACTCCGGGACAGGGGTTTACGAGCAGTACTTC.